The present entry profiles one TCR beta chain with its context. Its target is not known. Germline CDR1 is SGHNT and CDR2 is YENEEA. The ends lost 1 base at V and 5 bases at J; junction bases unmatched: 3. This CDR3 has 15 amino acids. These data originate in a study of cytomegalovirus exposure and HLA in healthy donors. Study-wide points: With DRB1 most and HLA-C fewest, TCR association rates differed between HLA loci in a later analysis. High specificity and sensitivity for cytomegalovirus status were reported for the classifier. TRBV6-2, TRBV6-3 and other indistinguishable V segments were excluded. In a later analysis, the majority of CMV-associated beta chains seemingly showed HLA restriction.

In the PCR, 60 Vbeta and 13 Jbeta primers were used. The method was immunoSEQ multiplex PCR; TCRdb's version includes in-frame clones alone and lacks a portion of them. The table includes 130,000 or so clones, roughly 85% detected once. The J gene is TRBJ2-1, the V gene TRBV11-3, with 9 bases that match TRBD2. The specimen was PBMCs. The origin of this receptor is a man aged 35 to 55 in good health and CMV-seronegative. CDR3 DNA sequence: TGTGCCAGCAGCTTAGGGGTAGCGGGAGACAATGAGCAGTTCTTC. Its translation: CASSLGVAGDNEQFF.